This T cell receptor (beta chain) derives from a study of shared clonotypes between healthy human individuals. Whole-study results and caveats: Only blood underwent sampling, and tissue repertoires likely differ. Although depth was large, rarefaction showed that sequencing of the sorted subsets was incomplete.

The genomic DNA of each subset was split evenly across several immunoSEQ plates. The assay was immunoSEQ multiplex PCR, and TCRdb's table has in-frame clones only and misses some. This table holds hundreds of thousands of clones, 72% found once. This clone was picked up many times. What it recognizes is unknown. CD4+ cells were split into CD45RA+ naive and CD45RA-negative memory subsets. Material: memory CD4+ T cells sorted from blood. Documented subset: CD45RA-negative fraction. This sequence originates from a woman in her 30s in good health.

CDR3 DNA sequence: TGTGCCAGCAGCACAAGCGGGAGGGGATCCCACGAGCAGTACTTC. It yields the protein CASSTSGRGSHEQYF. This chain joins TRBV6-5 and TRBJ2-7; 10 bases line up with TRBD2. CDR1 and CDR2 (germline): MNHEY, SVGAGI. Unmatched junction bases numbered 10, after V lost 6 bases and J lost 5 bases. The CDR3 is 15 amino acids.